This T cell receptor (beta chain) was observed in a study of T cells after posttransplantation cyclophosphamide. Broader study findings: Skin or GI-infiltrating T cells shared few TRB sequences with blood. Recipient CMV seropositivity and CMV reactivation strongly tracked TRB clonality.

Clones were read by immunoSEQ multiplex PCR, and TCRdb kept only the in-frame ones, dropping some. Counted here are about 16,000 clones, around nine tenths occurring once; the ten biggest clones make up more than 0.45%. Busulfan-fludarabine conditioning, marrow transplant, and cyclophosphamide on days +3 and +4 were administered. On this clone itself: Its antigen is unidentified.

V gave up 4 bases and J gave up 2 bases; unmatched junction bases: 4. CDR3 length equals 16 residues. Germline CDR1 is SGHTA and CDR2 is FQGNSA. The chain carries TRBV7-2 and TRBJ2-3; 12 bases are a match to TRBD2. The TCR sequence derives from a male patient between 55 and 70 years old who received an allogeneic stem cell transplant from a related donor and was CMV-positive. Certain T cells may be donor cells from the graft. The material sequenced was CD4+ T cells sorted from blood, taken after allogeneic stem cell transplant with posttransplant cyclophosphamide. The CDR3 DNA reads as TGTGCCAGCAGCTCAGGACTAGCGGGAACCACAGATACGCAGTATTTT. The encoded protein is CASSSGLAGTTDTQYF.